Below, 24 T cell receptor beta chains from the same sample are listed, as sequenced in a study of blood T cell repertoires in COVID-19. TCRdb's table, derived via immunoSEQ multiplex PCR, lists solely in-frame clones and lacks some. The sample holds around 230,000 clones, more than 80% seen once. The sequencing sample was made of PBMCs or T cells enriched from blood (not recorded which). The receptors shown here come from a man aged 35 to 55 who had recovered from COVID-19.

V usage is TRBV12-5 and J usage is TRBJ2-7; D gene uncertain. CDR1 LGHNT and CDR2 FRNRAP come from the germline V gene. CDR3 size: 12 residues. V was shortened by 6 bases and J by 3 bases, with 9 bases between the two germline ends. The CDR3 sequence is CASGLLIYEQYF. In DNA form, the CDR3 reads TGTGCTAGTGGCCTACTCATCTACGAGCAGTACTTC. Full variable domain (rest looked up from reference TRBV12-5 and TRBJ2-7): DARVTQTPRHKVTEMGQEVTMRCQPILGHNTVFWYRQTMMQGLELLAYFRNRAPLDDSGMPKDRFSAEMPDATLATLKIQPSEPRDSAVYFCASGLLIYEQYFGPGTRLTVT.

J is TRBJ2-3 and V is TRBV4-1; TRBD1 matches at 9 bases. Looked up from germline, CDR1 is MGHRA and CDR2 is YSYEKL. There are 16 residues in the CDR3. With 5 bases clipped from V and 2 bases from J, the junction kept 8 bases outside the gene matches. CDR3 nucleotides: TGCGCCAGCAGCGCCTCCGGGACAGGGCTCACAGATACGCAGTATTTT. Its translation: CASSASGTGLTDTQYF.

This chain's CDR3 is CASSGGQTTNEKLFF. DNA for the CDR3: TGTGCCAGCAGCGGGGGACAGACAACTAATGAAAAACTGTTTTTT. The chain is built from TRBV5-8 and TRBJ1-4, with 7 bases matching TRBD1. Germline V gene lookup returns CDR1 SGHTS and CDR2 YDEGEE. The V and J ends lost 4 bases and 0 bases, in that order; junction bases with no gene match: 3. This CDR3 has 15 residues.

The V and J genes are TRBV7-9 and TRBJ2-7; tentative D call: TRBD2 (7 bases). This CDR3 is 15 amino acids long. The germline CDR1 and CDR2 sequences are SEHNR and FQNEAQ (reference sequence). V lost 0 bases and J lost 5, with 14 bases in between. The CDR3 region is CASSLAGGRLDEQYF. CDR3 DNA sequence: TGTGCCAGCAGCTTAGCGGGGGGGCGATTGGACGAGCAGTACTTC. Full variable domain (rest looked up from reference TRBV7-9 and TRBJ2-7): DTGVSQNPRHKITKRGQNVTFRCDPISEHNRLYWYRQTLGQGPEFLTYFQNEAQLEKSRLLSDRFSAERPKGSFSTLEIQRTEQGDSAMYLCASSLAGGRLDEQYFGPGTRLTVT.

As for this clone: Other DNA sequences in the sample encode the same CDR3. The genes are TRBV3-1 (or the pseudogene TRBV3-2) and TRBJ1-2, with unresolved D. Germline V gene data show CDR1 as LGHDT and CDR2 as YNNKEL (reference sequence). V was clipped by 1 base and J by 5 bases, with 5 bases between them. The CDR3 length is 12 residues. The chain's CDR3 is CASSQGAYGYTF. CDR3 coding DNA: TGTGCCAGCAGCCAAGGAGCTTATGGCTACACCTTC.

The chain joins TRBV5-6 to TRBJ1-1; D might be TRBD1 (5 bases). V was trimmed by 3 bases and J by 1 base, leaving 22 bases between them. CDR3 length: 18 residues. CDR1 and CDR2 from the germline V gene are SGHDT and YYEEEE. CDR3 sequence: CASSSFPTFDRTNTEAFF. The CDR3 DNA sequence: TGTGCCAGCAGCTCATTTCCCACTTTTGACAGAACGAACACTGAAGCTTTCTTT.

Turning to this clone: Germline is not matched at one junction end, which may reflect a read error. For the CDR3, the DNA is TGTGCCAGCAGTAACTCCCGGGGTACGCAGTATTTT. Translated: CASSNSRGTQYF. The V and J genes are TRBV6-4 and TRBJ2-3, with D perhaps matching TRBD2 (5 bases). Germline CDR1 is MRHNA and CDR2 is SNTAGT. The CDR3 consists of 12 residues.

The CDR3 bases are TGCGCCAGCAGCTTGAAGCTGTGGGGACTAGCGGGAGCCAATGAGCAGTTCTTC. It codes for CASSLKLWGLAGANEQFF. The genes are TRBV5-1 and TRBJ2-1; 14 bases map to TRBD2. The CDR3 length is 18 residues. From germline, CDR1 is SGHRS and CDR2 YFSETQ. The V segment lost 1 base and the J segment 6 bases; nucleotides outside the gene matches: 9.

The chain employs TRBV10-3 and TRBJ1-5, with 8 nucleotides matching TRBD1. Germline CDR1 reads ENHRY; CDR2 reads SYGVKD. The CDR3 loop spans 13 amino acids. V shed 6 bases and J 6 bases; nucleotides not matched to a gene: 4. CDR3 amino acids: CAISQGAGQPQHF. Written as DNA, the CDR3 is TGTGCCATCAGCCAGGGGGCAGGTCAGCCCCAGCATTTT.

This clone appeared a single time. The chain recombines TRBV18 with TRBJ1-2; possible D gene TRBD1, 6 bases. V was trimmed by 2 bases and J by 8 bases, leaving 6 bases between them. The CDR3 consists of 11 residues. Per the germline V gene, CDR1 is KGHSH and CDR2 is LQKENI. CDR3 amino acids: CASSPGGGYTF. The CDR3 DNA reads as TGTGCCAGCTCACCAGGGGGCGGCTACACCTTC.

The sample holds a few counts of this clone. The rearrangement links TRBV13 to TRBJ2-1; D possibly corresponds to TRBD2 (6 bases). The CDR3 has 13 amino acids. Germline CDR1 PRHDT, CDR2 FYEKMQ (reference sequence). Deletions cut 5 bases from V and 7 bases from J, with 12 bases between. CDR3 nucleotide sequence: TGTGCCAGCAGCCACGTCGGACTAAATGAGCAGTTCTTC. Its protein product is CASSHVGLNEQFF.

This chain uses TRBV29-1 with TRBJ2-7, with D perhaps matching TRBD2 (7 bases). Germline lookup yields CDR1 SQVTM and CDR2 ANQGSEA. The CDR3 is 15 residues long. The germline V and J ends were trimmed by 4 bases and 1 base, with 17 bases remaining between them. The CDR3 region has the DNA TGCAGCGTTGCTGGGGGGGGGCGAAGGTCCTACGAGCAGTACTTC. Its translation is CSVAGGGRRSYEQYF.

The V and J genes are TRBV29-1 and TRBJ2-5, with TRBD2 matching over 10 bases. V dropped 6 bases and J dropped 5; count of bases not matched to a gene: 9. Germline-derived CDR1 and CDR2 are SQVTM and ANQGSEA. This CDR3 comprises 14 residues. The CDR3 DNA reads TGCAGCGTGCTAGCGGGGGCCCGGGGGGAGACCCAGTACTTC. It is translated as CSVLAGARGETQYF.

The chain couples TRBV3-1 (or the pseudogene TRBV3-2) to TRBJ2-7, with 14 positions matching TRBD2. CDR3 length equals 17 residues. Germline values: CDR1 LGHDT, CDR2 YNNKEL (reference sequence). With 6 bases clipped from V and 3 bases from J, the junction kept 10 bases outside the gene matches. The chain's CDR3 is CASSRGLAGGTYYEQYF. The CDR3 DNA follows: TGTGCCAGCAGTCGTGGACTAGCGGGGGGCACCTACTACGAGCAGTACTTC.

Regarding this clone: The identical CDR3 is also encoded by other nucleotide sequences in the sample. The rearrangement joins TRBV7-9 to TRBJ1-1, with 7 bases identical to TRBD1. J gave up 0 bases and V 5 bases, and 3 bases lay outside the gene matches. CDR3 length: 14 residues. The germline V gene has CDR1 SEHNR and CDR2 FQNEAQ (reference sequence). The CDR3 sequence is CASSPGTVNTEAFF. The CDR3 DNA sequence: TGTGCCAGCAGCCCAGGGACAGTGAACACTGAAGCTTTCTTT.

This clone has just a few counts. V usage is TRBV11-2 and J usage is TRBJ2-3; tentative D call: TRBD2 (5 bases). V was pared by 1 base and J by 10 bases, with 15 bases between. CDR1 and CDR2 from the germline V gene are SGHAT and FQNNGV. The CDR3 has 14 residues. The CDR3 protein is CASSLGLGLVAQYF. In DNA, the CDR3 is TGTGCCAGCAGCTTAGGCTTAGGACTCGTGGCGCAGTATTTT. The full variable domain, its missing parts supplied by reference TRBV11-2 and TRBJ2-3, is EAGVAQSPRYKIIEKRQSVAFWCNPISGHATLYWYQQILGQGPKLLIQFQNNGVVDDSQLPKDRFSAERLKGVDSTLKIQPAKLEDSAVYLCASSLGLGLVAQYFGPGTRLTVL.

The chain couples TRBV7-9 to TRBJ1-2; TRBD1 matches 7 bases. The CDR3 spans 14 residues. V lost 5 bases, J lost 4 bases, and 7 bases stayed unmatched. Germline CDR1 SEHNR, CDR2 FQNEAQ (reference sequence). As DNA, the CDR3 is TGTGCCAGCAGCGAGAATTGGGACAGCTATGGCTACACCTTC. It codes for CASSENWDSYGYTF.

V and J are TRBV5-6 and TRBJ2-3, with 7 bases that match TRBD1. The germline gives CDR1 SGHDT, CDR2 YYEEEE. J was trimmed by 5 bases and V by 4 bases; bases with no gene match: 13. This CDR3 has 16 residues. The chain's CDR3 is CASSLGQSPSLDTQYF. The CDR3 region has the DNA TGTGCCAGCAGCCTGGGACAGTCACCGTCCCTAGATACGCAGTATTTT.

V gene TRBV10-1 combines with J gene TRBJ1-1; TRBD1 matches 9 bases. Germline V gene sequence: CDR1 WNHNN, CDR2 SYGVQD (reference sequence). V lost 7 bases, J lost 1 base, and 4 bases stayed unmatched. This CDR3 region has 14 residues. DNA for the CDR3: TGCGCCAGCAACCCGGGACAGGGGAACACTGAAGCTTTCTTT. The encoded protein is CASNPGQGNTEAFF.

V gene TRBV7-9 combines with J gene TRBJ1-1, with D perhaps matching TRBD1 (6 bases). Trimming shortened V by 3 bases and J by 1 base, and 12 bases separated the two germline ends. Germline CDR1 and CDR2: SEHNR and FQNEAQ (reference sequence). The CDR3 is 15 residues long. The CDR3 sequence: CASSFPTGANTEAFF. In DNA, the CDR3 is TGTGCCAGCAGCTTCCCGACAGGAGCGAACACTGAAGCTTTCTTT.

V gene TRBV19 combines with J gene TRBJ2-7, with a possible D match to TRBD2 (6 bases). The CDR3 is 14 amino acids. The V and J ends lost 3 bases and 3 bases respectively, with 12 bases between them. Germline CDR1 LNHDA, CDR2 SQIVND (reference sequence). CDR3 sequence (DNA): TGTGCCAGTAGTATGGGAAGGGGAGGCTACGAGCAGTACTTC. Protein sequence: CASSMGRGGYEQYF.

The V and J genes are TRBV9 and TRBJ1-1, with 8 nucleotides matching TRBD1. The CDR3 runs 15 residues. Germline CDR1 and CDR2: SGDLS and YYNGEE. The V gene end was trimmed by 4 bases and the J gene end by 6 bases; junction bases not matched to a gene: 11. CDR3 bases: TGTGCCAGCAGCCCGAGTAGGACAGGGAATGCTGAAGCTTTCTTT. This sequence encodes CASSPSRTGNAEAFF.

This rearrangement joins TRBV9 to TRBJ1-1, with TRBD1 as a possible D gene (5 bases). Deletions cut 3 bases from V and 1 base from J, with 16 bases between. Germline lookup yields CDR1 SGDLS and CDR2 YYNGEE. The CDR3 totals 16 residues. CDR3 DNA sequence: TGTGCCAGCAGCGCACTGTCAGGGCGGGGGAACACTGAAGCTTTCTTT. This gives the protein CASSALSGRGNTEAFF. The full variable domain, with the rest looked up from reference TRBV9 and TRBJ1-1, is DSGVTQTPKHLITATGQRVTLRCSPRSGDLSVYWYQQSLDQGLQFLIQYYNGEERAKGNILERFSAQQFPDLHSELNLSSLELGDSALYFCASSALSGRGNTEAFFGQGTRLTVV.

This chain links TRBV27 with TRBJ1-6; D gene ambiguous. Germline-derived CDR1 and CDR2 are MNHEY and SMNVEV (reference sequence). There are 12 residues in the CDR3. Trimming took off 8 bases at V and 2 bases at J, with 4 bases between the two ends. This chain's CDR3 is CASGPYNSPLHF. The CDR3 coding sequence is TGTGCCAGCGGGCCCTATAATTCACCCCTCCACTTT.